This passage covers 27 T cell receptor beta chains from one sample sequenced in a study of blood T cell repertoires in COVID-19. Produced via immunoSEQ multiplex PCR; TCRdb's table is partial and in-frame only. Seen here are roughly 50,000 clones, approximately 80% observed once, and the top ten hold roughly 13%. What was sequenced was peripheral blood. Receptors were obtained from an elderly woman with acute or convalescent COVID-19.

CDR3 nucleotides: TGCAGCGTCCCCGGGACAGGGGAGTACAATGAGCAGTTCTTC. Residues: CSVPGTGEYNEQFF. V and J are TRBV29-1 and TRBJ2-1, with 10 bases matching TRBD1. The V and J ends lost 6 bases and 4 bases, in that order; junction bases with no gene match: 6. Germline CDR1 reads SQVTM; CDR2 reads ANQGSEA. The CDR3 contains 14 residues.

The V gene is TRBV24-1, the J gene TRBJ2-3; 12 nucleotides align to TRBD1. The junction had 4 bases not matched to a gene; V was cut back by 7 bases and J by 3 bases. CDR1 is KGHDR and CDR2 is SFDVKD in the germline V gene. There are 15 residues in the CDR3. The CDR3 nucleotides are TGTGCCACCAGGGGGACAGGGGGCAAAACAGATACGCAGTATTTT. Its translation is CATRGTGGKTDTQYF.

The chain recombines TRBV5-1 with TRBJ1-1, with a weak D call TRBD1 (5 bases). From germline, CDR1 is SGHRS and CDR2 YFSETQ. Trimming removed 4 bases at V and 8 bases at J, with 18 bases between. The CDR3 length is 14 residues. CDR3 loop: CASSAGTGSREAFF. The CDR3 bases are TGCGCCAGCAGCGCGGGGACCGGGTCAAGAGAAGCTTTCTTT.

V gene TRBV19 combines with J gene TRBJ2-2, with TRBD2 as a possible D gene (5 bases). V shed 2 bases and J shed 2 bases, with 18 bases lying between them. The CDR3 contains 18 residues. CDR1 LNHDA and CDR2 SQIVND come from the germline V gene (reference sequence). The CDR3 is CASSISRTGGINTGELFF. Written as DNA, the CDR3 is TGTGCCAGTAGTATATCCCGGACTGGAGGTATTAACACCGGGGAGCTGTTTTTT.

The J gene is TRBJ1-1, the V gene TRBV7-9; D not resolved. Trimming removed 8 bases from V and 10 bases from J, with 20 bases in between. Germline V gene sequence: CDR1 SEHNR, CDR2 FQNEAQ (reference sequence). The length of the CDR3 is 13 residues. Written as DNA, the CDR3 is TGTGCCAGCGGAGTATATCGAGAGGGTAGAGCTTTCTTT. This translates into CASGVYREGRAFF. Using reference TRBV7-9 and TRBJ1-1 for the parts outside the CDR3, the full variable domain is DTGVSQNPRHKITKRGQNVTFRCDPISEHNRLYWYRQTLGQGPEFLTYFQNEAQLEKSRLLSDRFSAERPKGSFSTLEIQRTEQGDSAMYLCASGVYREGRAFFGQGTRLTVV.

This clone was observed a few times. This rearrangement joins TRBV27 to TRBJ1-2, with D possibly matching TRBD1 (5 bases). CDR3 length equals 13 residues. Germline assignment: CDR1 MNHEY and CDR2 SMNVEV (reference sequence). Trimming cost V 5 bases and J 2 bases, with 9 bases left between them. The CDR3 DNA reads TGTGCCAGCAGTCCGGACAAAAACTATGGCTACACCTTC. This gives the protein CASSPDKNYGYTF.

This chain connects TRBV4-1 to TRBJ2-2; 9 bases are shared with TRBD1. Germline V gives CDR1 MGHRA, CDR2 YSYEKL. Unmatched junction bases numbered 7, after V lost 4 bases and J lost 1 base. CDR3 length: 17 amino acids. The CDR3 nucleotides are TGCGCCAGCAGCCTTCTAGGGACAGGGAAGAACACCGGGGAGCTGTTTTTT. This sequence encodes CASSLLGTGKNTGELFF.

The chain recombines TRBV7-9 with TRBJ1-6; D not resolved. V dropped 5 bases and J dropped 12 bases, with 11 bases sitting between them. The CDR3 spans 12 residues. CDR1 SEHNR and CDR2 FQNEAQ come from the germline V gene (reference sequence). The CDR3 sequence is CASSPITGPLHF. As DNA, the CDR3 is TGTGCCAGCAGCCCCATAACCGGACCCCTCCACTTT.

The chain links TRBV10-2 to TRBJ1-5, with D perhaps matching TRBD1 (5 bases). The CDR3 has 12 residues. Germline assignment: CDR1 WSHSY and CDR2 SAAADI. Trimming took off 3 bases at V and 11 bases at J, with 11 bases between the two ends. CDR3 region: CASSELEGTQHF. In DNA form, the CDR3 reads TGCGCCAGCAGTGAATTGGAGGGGACCCAGCATTTT.

Written as DNA, the CDR3 is TGCGCCAGCAGCTTGGTCTCTAGCGAGACGTACAATGAGCAGTTCTTC. It translates to CASSLVSSETYNEQFF. J is TRBJ2-1 and V is TRBV5-1; D perhaps matches TRBD2 (6 bases). The CDR3 has 16 amino acids. V lost 0 bases to trimming and J lost 4 bases, with 14 bases between them. Germline CDR1 SGHRS, CDR2 YFSETQ.

The CDR3 protein is CATSRDLGLSQPQHF. Here the CDR3 DNA reads TGTGCCACCAGCAGAGATCTTGGCCTTTCTCAGCCCCAGCATTTT. This chain uses TRBV15 with TRBJ1-5; no definite D call. The CDR3 contains 15 residues. CDR1 and CDR2 from the germline V gene are LNHNV and YYDKDF (reference sequence). V was cut by 0 bases and J by 6 bases, with 12 bases left in between.

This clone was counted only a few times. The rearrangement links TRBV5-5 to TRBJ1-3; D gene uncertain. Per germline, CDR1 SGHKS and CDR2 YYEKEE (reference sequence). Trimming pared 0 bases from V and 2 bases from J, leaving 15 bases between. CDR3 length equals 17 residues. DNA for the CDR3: TGTGCCAGCAGCTTGGGAGCCGACTTTAACGCTGGAAACACCATATATTTT. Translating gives CASSLGADFNAGNTIYF.

The CDR3 is CASSGQGAQTQYF. The CDR3 region has the DNA TGCGCCAGCAGCGGGCAGGGGGCTCAGACCCAGTACTTC. The chain is built from TRBV5-1 and TRBJ2-5; 8 bases align to TRBD1. The length of the CDR3 is 13 residues. Germline CDR1 is SGHRS and CDR2 is YFSETQ. V was clipped by 4 bases and J by 6 bases; unmatched bases: 5.

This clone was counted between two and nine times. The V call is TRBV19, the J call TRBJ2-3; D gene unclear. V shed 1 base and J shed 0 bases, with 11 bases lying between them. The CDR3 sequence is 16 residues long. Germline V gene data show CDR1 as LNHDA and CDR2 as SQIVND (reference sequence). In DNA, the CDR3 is TGTGCCAGTAGTATAGTTCAGCGTTCGAGCACAGATACGCAGTATTTT. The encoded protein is CASSIVQRSSTDTQYF.

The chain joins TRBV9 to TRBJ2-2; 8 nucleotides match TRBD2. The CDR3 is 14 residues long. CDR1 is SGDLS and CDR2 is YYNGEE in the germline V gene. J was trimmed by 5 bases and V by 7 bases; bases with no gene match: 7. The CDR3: CASSGGGWTGELFF. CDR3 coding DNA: TGTGCCAGCTCCGGGGGGGGTTGGACCGGGGAGCTGTTTTTT. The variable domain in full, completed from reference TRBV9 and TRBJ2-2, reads DSGVTQTPKHLITATGQRVTLRCSPRSGDLSVYWYQQSLDQGLQFLIQYYNGEERAKGNILERFSAQQFPDLHSELNLSSLELGDSALYFCASSGGGWTGELFFGEGSRLTVL.

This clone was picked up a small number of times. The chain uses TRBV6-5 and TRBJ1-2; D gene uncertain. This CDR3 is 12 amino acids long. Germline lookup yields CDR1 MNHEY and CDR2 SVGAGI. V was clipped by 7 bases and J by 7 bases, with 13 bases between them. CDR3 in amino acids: CASTVRRGGYTF. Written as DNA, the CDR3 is TGTGCCAGCACGGTCCGCCGTGGTGGCTACACCTTC.

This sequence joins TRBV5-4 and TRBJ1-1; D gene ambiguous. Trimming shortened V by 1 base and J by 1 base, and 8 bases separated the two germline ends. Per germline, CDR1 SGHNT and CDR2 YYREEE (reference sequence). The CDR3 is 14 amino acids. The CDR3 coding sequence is TGTGCCAGCAGCTTGCTGGAGAGGAACACTGAAGCTTTCTTT. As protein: CASSLLERNTEAFF.

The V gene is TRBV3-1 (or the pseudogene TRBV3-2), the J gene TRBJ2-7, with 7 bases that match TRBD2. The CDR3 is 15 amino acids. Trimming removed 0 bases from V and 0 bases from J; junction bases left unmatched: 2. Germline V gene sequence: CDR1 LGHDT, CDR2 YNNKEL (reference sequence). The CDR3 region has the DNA TGTGCCAGCAGCCAAGATCCGGGGGGCTCCTACGAGCAGTACTTC. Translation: CASSQDPGGSYEQYF.

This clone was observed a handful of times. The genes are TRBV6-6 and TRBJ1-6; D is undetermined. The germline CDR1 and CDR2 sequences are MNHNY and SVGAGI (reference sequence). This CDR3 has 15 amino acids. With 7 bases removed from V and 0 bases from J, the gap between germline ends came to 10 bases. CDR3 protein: CASMEGSSYNSPLHF. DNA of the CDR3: TGTGCCAGCATGGAGGGCAGCTCCTATAATTCACCCCTCCACTTT.

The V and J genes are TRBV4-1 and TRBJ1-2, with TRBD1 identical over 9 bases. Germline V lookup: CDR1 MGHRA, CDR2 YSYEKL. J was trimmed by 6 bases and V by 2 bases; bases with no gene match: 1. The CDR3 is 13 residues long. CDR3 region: CASSQRTGDGYTF. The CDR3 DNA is TGCGCCAGCAGCCAAAGGACAGGGGATGGCTACACCTTC.

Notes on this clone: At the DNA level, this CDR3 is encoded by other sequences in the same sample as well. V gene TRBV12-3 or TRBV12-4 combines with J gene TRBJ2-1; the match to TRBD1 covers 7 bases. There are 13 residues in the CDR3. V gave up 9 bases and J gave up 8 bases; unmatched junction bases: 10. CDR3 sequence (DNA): TGTGCCAGTAGTCCGACAGGGCGCTATGAGCAGTTCTTC. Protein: CASSPTGRYEQFF.

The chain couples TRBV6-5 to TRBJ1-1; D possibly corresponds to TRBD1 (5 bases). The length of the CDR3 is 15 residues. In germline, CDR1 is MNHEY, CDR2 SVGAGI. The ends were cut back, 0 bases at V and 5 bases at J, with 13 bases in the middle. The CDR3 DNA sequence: TGTGCCAGCAGTTACTCGGGGGTAGCGGGGACTGAAGCTTTCTTT. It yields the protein CASSYSGVAGTEAFF.

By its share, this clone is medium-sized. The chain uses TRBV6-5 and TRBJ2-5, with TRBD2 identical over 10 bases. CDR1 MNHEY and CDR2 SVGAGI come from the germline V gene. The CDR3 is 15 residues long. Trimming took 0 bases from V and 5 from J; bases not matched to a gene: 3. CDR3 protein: CASSYSASGGETQYF. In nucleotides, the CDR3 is TGTGCCAGCAGTTACTCAGCTAGCGGGGGTGAGACCCAGTACTTC.

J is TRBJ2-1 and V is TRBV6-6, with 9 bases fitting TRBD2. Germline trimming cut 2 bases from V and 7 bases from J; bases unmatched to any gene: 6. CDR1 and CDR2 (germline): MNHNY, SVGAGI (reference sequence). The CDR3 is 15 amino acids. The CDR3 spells CASSYGRGGRNEQFF. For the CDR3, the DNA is TGTGCCAGCAGTTACGGGCGGGGGGGCAGAAATGAGCAGTTCTTC.

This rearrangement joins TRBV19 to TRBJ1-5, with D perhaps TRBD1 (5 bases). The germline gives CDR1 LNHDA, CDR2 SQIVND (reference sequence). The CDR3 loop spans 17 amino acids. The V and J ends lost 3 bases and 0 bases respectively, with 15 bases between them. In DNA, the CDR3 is TGTGCCAGTAGTATGAGGTCAGGGATCTATAGCAATCAGCCCCAGCATTTT. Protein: CASSMRSGIYSNQPQHF. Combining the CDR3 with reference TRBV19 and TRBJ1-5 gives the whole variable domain DGGITQSPKYLFRKEGQNVTLSCEQNLNHDAMYWYRQDPGQGLRLIYYSQIVNDFQKGDIAEGYSVSREKKESFPLTVTSAQKNPTAFYLCASSMRSGIYSNQPQHFGDGTRLSIL.

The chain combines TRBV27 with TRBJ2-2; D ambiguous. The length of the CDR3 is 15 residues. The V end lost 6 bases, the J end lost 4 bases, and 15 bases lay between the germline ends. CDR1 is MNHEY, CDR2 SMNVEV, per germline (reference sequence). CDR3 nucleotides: TGTGCCAGCAGCCGGGTGCCTCTGGGCACCGGGGAGCTGTTTTTT. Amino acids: CASSRVPLGTGELFF.

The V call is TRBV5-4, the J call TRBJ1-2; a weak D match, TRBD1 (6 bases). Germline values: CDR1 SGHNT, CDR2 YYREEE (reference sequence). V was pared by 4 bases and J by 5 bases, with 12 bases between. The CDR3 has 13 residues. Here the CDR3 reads CASSGDRQYGYTF. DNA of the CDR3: TGTGCCAGCAGCGGTGACAGGCAATATGGCTACACCTTC.